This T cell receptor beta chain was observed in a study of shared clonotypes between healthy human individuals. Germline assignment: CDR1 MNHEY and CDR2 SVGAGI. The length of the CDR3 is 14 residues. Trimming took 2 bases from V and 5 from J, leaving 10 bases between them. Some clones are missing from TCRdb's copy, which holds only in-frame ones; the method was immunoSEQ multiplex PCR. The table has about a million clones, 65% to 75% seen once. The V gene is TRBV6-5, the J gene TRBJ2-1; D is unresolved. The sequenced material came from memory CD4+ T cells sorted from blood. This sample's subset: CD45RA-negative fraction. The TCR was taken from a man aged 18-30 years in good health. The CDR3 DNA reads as TGTGCCAGCAGTTACAGTCCGGCTAACAATGAGCAGTTCTTC. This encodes CASSYSPANNEQFF.